A single sample gave rise to the 29 T cell receptor beta chains below, sequenced in a study of cytotoxic CD8 clonotypes in ibrutinib-treated CLL (dated by TCRdb to the early 2020s). The library was built by means of the immunoSEQ multiplex PCR assay. The source is immuneACCESS, and TCRdb retained only in-frame sequences with V and J called. Part of the clones is not carried over; for the studies checked, unresolved V genes explain less than half of this, and the remainder is unexplained. The sample has under 200,000 clones on record, around 80% of them singletons. Together, the top ten hold about 4.9% of the sample. The intended sense of this specimen's time point label: approximately 25 months on ibrutinib. Sequencing was performed on PBMCs, taken after 24 months of ibrutinib treatment. These receptors came from a human donor with chronic lymphocytic leukemia.

V usage is TRBV5-3 and J usage is TRBJ1-5; tentative D call: TRBD1 (5 bases). TRBV5-3 belongs to the ORF category, with a function that is uncertain. The CDR3 extends over 16 amino acids. The germline V and J ends were trimmed by 0 bases and 0 bases, with 10 bases remaining between them. CDR3 nucleotide sequence: TGTGCCAGAAGCTTGGGAGGGGTCCTTAGCAATCAGCCCCAGCATTTT. Encoded protein: CARSLGGVLSNQPQHF.

Comments on this clone: Within the sample, other DNA sequences also encode this same CDR3. CDR3 nucleotide sequence: TGTGCCAGCAGTTACGAAGGGAACACTGAAGCTTTCTTT. Its translation is CASSYEGNTEAFF. This chain connects TRBV6-5 to TRBJ1-1; D ambiguous. From germline, CDR1 is MNHEY and CDR2 SVGAGI. The CDR3 has 13 residues. The ends were cut back, 2 bases at V and 1 base at J, with 5 bases in the middle.

The rearrangement uses TRBV5-1 and TRBJ2-7; D might be TRBD2 (6 bases). Germline-derived CDR1 and CDR2 are SGHRS and YFSETQ. Trimming pared 4 bases from V and 3 bases from J, leaving 14 bases between. The CDR3 is 14 amino acids. The CDR3 coding sequence is TGCGCCAGCAGCACCGGGACTGGGTTCTACGAGCAGTACTTC. It translates to CASSTGTGFYEQYF.

This chain uses TRBV7-9 with TRBJ1-4, with 7 bases fitting TRBD1. The V segment lost 7 bases and the J segment 8 bases; nucleotides outside the gene matches: 25. Germline CDR1 and CDR2: SEHNR and FQNEAQ (reference sequence). The CDR3 loop spans 19 amino acids. The CDR3 DNA follows: TGTGCCAGCACCACGATACAGGGGACTCGCATGACGCAATCCGAAAAACTGTTTTTT. As protein: CASTTIQGTRMTQSEKLFF.

This rearrangement joins TRBV4-3 to TRBJ2-1, with D perhaps matching TRBD2 (5 bases). CDR3 size: 17 residues. V was trimmed by 2 bases and J by 2 bases, leaving 16 bases between them. The germline gives CDR1 LGHNA, CDR2 YSLEER. CDR3 region: CASSQSPTRETYNEQFF. The CDR3 nucleotides are TGCGCCAGCAGCCAAAGCCCAACGAGGGAAACCTACAATGAGCAGTTCTTC.

The V and J genes are TRBV27 and TRBJ1-5; the D is unclear. Per germline, CDR1 MNHEY and CDR2 SMNVEV (reference sequence). The V gene lost 1 base and the J gene lost 4 bases, with 11 bases spanning the gap. CDR3 length: 15 amino acids. CDR3 protein: CASSLLEGGNQPQHF. The CDR3 coding sequence is TGTGCCAGCAGTTTATTAGAGGGAGGGAATCAGCCCCAGCATTTT.

CDR3 sequence reads: CASSPRAGHDEQFF. CDR3 in DNA: TGTGCCAGCTCACCGCGAGCTGGTCACGATGAGCAGTTCTTC. The chain uses TRBV18 and TRBJ2-1; the D is unclear. The CDR3 extends over 14 amino acids. Trimming took 3 bases from V and 8 from J, leaving 14 bases between them. Germline lookup yields CDR1 KGHSH and CDR2 LQKENI.

The chain has TRBV27 and TRBJ2-1, with D perhaps given as TRBD1 or TRBD2 (5 bases each). V shed 3 bases and J shed 8 bases, with 14 bases lying between them. The CDR3 runs to 14 residues. The V gene's germline CDR1 is MNHEY and CDR2 SMNVEV (reference sequence). DNA for the CDR3: TGTGCCAGCAGTTTTAAGGGAGAAGGGGATGAGCAGTTCTTC. Translation: CASSFKGEGDEQFF.

This chain links TRBV6-1 with TRBJ1-2; 7 bases agree with TRBD1. The V gene's germline CDR1 is MNHNS and CDR2 SASEGT. Trimming took 2 bases from V and 5 from J; bases not matched to a gene: 8. This CDR3 region has 15 residues. Here the CDR3 DNA reads TGTGCCAGCAGTGAACAGAGACAGGGCAAGTATGGCTACACCTTC. It codes for CASSEQRQGKYGYTF.

The chain has TRBV29-1 and TRBJ2-7, with TRBD1 matching over 8 bases. The CDR3 runs 15 residues. The V gene end was trimmed by 5 bases and the J gene end by 0 bases; junction bases not matched to a gene: 9. From germline, CDR1 is SQVTM and CDR2 ANQGSEA. The CDR3 bases are TGCAGCGTTTCGTTCGGGACAGGCAGCTCCTACGAGCAGTACTTC. This gives the protein CSVSFGTGSSYEQYF.

CDR3 sequence reads: CASSIQKTDTQYF. CDR3 DNA sequence: TGTGCCAGCAGCATCCAGAAAACAGATACGCAGTATTTT. V gene TRBV7-2 combines with J gene TRBJ2-3, with D hard to call. The CDR3 has 13 amino acids. The V gene's germline CDR1 is SGHTA and CDR2 FQGNSA. V lost 5 bases to trimming and J lost 3 bases, with 9 bases between them.

This chain joins TRBV18 and TRBJ1-1; 7 bases fit TRBD1. From germline, CDR1 is KGHSH and CDR2 LQKENI. The CDR3 is made up of 16 amino acids. V shed 3 bases and J 3 bases; nucleotides not matched to a gene: 10. DNA of the CDR3: TGTGCCAGCTCACCCCTCGAGGGGGCAAGTTACACTGAAGCTTTCTTT. The encoded protein is CASSPLEGASYTEAFF. Complete variable domain (other parts from reference TRBV18 and TRBJ1-1): NAGVMQNPRHLVRRRGQEARLRCSPMKGHSHVYWYRQLPEEGLKFMVYLQKENIIDESGMPKERFSAEFPKEGPSILRIQQVVRGDSAAYFCASSPLEGASYTEAFFGQGTRLTVV.

The genes are TRBV28 and TRBJ1-4, with 10 bases identical to TRBD1. Germline values: CDR1 MDHEN, CDR2 SYDVKM. The V segment lost 10 bases and the J segment 8 bases; nucleotides outside the gene matches: 13. The CDR3 runs to 15 residues. The CDR3 loop reads CAIMTGGVSREKLFF. CDR3 DNA: TGTGCCATCATGACAGGGGGCGTTTCACGGGAAAAACTGTTTTTT.

This chain joins TRBV5-6 and TRBJ2-7; 8 bases are a match to TRBD1. V lost 2 bases and J lost 3; bases outside the gene matches: 7. Germline V gene sequence: CDR1 SGHDT, CDR2 YYEEEE. The CDR3 covers 15 residues. The CDR3 region is CASSLQAGTGYEQYF. CDR3 nucleotides: TGTGCCAGCAGCTTACAGGCCGGGACAGGCTACGAGCAGTACTTC.

The chain combines TRBV6-6 with TRBJ2-3; 10 bases line up with TRBD1. Trimming at V came to 6 bases and at J to 4 bases, leaving 7 bases not matched to a gene. From germline, CDR1 is MNHNY and CDR2 SVGAGI (reference sequence). The CDR3 totals 15 residues. The CDR3 DNA reads as TGTGCCAGCAGAAGACAGGGGGCGCAGGCAGATACGCAGTATTTT. It specifies CASRRQGAQADTQYF.

This chain joins TRBV15 and TRBJ2-7, with a weak D call TRBD2 (5 bases). Germline V gene data show CDR1 as LNHNV and CDR2 as YYDKDF (reference sequence). V was clipped by 0 bases and J by 0 bases, with 24 bases between them. The CDR3 covers 20 residues. CDR3 nucleotides: TGTGCCACCAGCAGAGATTATCCCAGTTATGCGGGCGCATTCTCCTACGAGCAGTACTTC. It encodes CATSRDYPSYAGAFSYEQYF.

The chain links TRBV19 to TRBJ2-3, with D uncertain. Germline V lookup: CDR1 LNHDA, CDR2 SQIVND (reference sequence). Between the trimmed V and J ends, which lost 7 bases and 2 bases, there was a span of 10 bases. The CDR3 is 13 amino acids. This CDR3 reads CASMQDDTDTQYF. Written as DNA, the CDR3 is TGTGCCAGTATGCAGGATGACACAGATACGCAGTATTTT.

V is TRBV2 and J is TRBJ1-1; no firm D call. CDR1 and CDR2 (germline): SNHLY, FYNNEI. V lost 6 bases, J lost 8 bases, and 10 bases lay in between. The CDR3 length is 11 residues. The CDR3 sequence: CASRDRLEAFF. CDR3 nucleotide sequence: TGTGCCAGCAGAGATCGGTTAGAAGCTTTCTTT.

The V call is TRBV7-2, the J call TRBJ2-3; no firm D call. CDR3 length equals 12 residues. Trimming removed 2 bases from V and 11 bases from J, with 11 bases in between. Germline V gene sequence: CDR1 SGHTA, CDR2 FQGNSA. This CDR3 reads CASSLLGLEQYF. The CDR3 DNA follows: TGTGCCAGCAGCTTACTCGGGTTAGAGCAGTATTTT.

This sequence joins TRBV2 and TRBJ2-7; 7 bases map to TRBD2. There are 14 residues in the CDR3. Germline V gives CDR1 SNHLY, CDR2 FYNNEI. J was trimmed by 2 bases and V by 4 bases; bases with no gene match: 5. The CDR3 region has the DNA TGTGCCAGCAGTGGACCAGCGGGGCCCTACGAGCAGTACTTC. Protein product: CASSGPAGPYEQYF.

V and J are TRBV14 and TRBJ1-1, with D hard to call. There are 15 residues in the CDR3. V was trimmed by 3 bases and J by 0 bases, leaving 11 bases between them. CDR1 and CDR2 (germline): SGHDN, FVKESK. This chain's CDR3 is CASSHRQTMNTEAFF. CDR3 DNA: TGTGCCAGCAGCCACCGACAAACCATGAACACTGAAGCTTTCTTT.

The chain couples TRBV6-6 to TRBJ1-4, with 10 bases matching TRBD1. The CDR3 extends over 15 amino acids. Germline V gene lookup returns CDR1 MNHNY and CDR2 SVGAGI (reference sequence). J was trimmed by 8 bases and V by 5 bases; bases with no gene match: 8. The CDR3 nucleotides are TGTGCCAGCAGTGGACCCGGGACAGGGGAGGAAAAACTGTTTTTT. The encoded protein is CASSGPGTGEEKLFF.

Only a few counts were recorded for this clone. The chain combines TRBV19 with TRBJ1-1; perhaps TRBD1 as D (6 bases). The CDR3 consists of 14 residues. Germline V CDR1 and CDR2: LNHDA, SQIVND (reference sequence). The germline V and J ends were trimmed by 5 bases and 1 base, with 11 bases remaining between them. The CDR3 region is CASSPSRGNTEAFF. The DNA of the CDR3 is TGTGCCAGTAGTCCCTCCAGGGGGAACACTGAAGCTTTCTTT. The full variable domain, its missing parts supplied by reference TRBV19 and TRBJ1-1, is DGGITQSPKYLFRKEGQNVTLSCEQNLNHDAMYWYRQDPGQGLRLIYYSQIVNDFQKGDIAEGYSVSREKKESFPLTVTSAQKNPTAFYLCASSPSRGNTEAFFGQGTRLTVV.

The rearrangement joins TRBV19 to TRBJ1-3, with D unclear. The CDR3 length is 15 residues. Trimming pared 4 bases from V and 2 bases from J, leaving 12 bases between. Germline assignment: CDR1 LNHDA and CDR2 SQIVND (reference sequence). CDR3 amino acids: CASSTSWAAGNTIYF. The DNA for the CDR3 is TGTGCCAGTAGTACCTCGTGGGCTGCTGGAAACACCATATATTTT.

This chain links TRBV5-1 with TRBJ2-7, with 9 bases aligning to TRBD1. The CDR3 totals 14 residues. V was clipped by 0 bases and J by 5 bases; unmatched bases: 3. Germline CDR1 and CDR2: SGHRS and YFSETQ. The CDR3 region has the DNA TGCGCCAGCAGCTTGGGGACAGGGGTCAACGAGCAGTACTTC. This translates into CASSLGTGVNEQYF.

This chain links TRBV29-1 with TRBJ2-1, with D perhaps TRBD2 (5 bases). CDR1 is SQVTM, CDR2 ANQGSEA, per germline. This CDR3 has 14 amino acids. The V and J ends lost 4 bases and 7 bases respectively, with 17 bases between them. CDR3 in amino acids: CSVVTTGGWNEQFF. The CDR3, as DNA: TGCAGCGTTGTTACAACCGGAGGCTGGAATGAGCAGTTCTTC.

The chain combines TRBV6-5 with TRBJ1-1; D is possibly TRBD1 (5 bases). V was trimmed by 5 bases and J by 1 base, leaving 8 bases between them. There are 13 residues in the CDR3. Germline CDR1 is MNHEY and CDR2 is SVGAGI. This CDR3 is CASSRGQNTEAFF. The CDR3 DNA follows: TGTGCCAGCAGTCGCGGACAGAACACTGAAGCTTTCTTT.

The chain has TRBV27 and TRBJ2-1; the match to TRBD2 covers 10 bases. Germline V gene sequence: CDR1 MNHEY, CDR2 SMNVEV (reference sequence). V lost 8 bases, J lost 10 bases, and 17 bases stayed unmatched. This CDR3 has 16 amino acids. CDR3 residues: CASFNWASGSLGEQFF. The CDR3 DNA is TGTGCCAGCTTTAATTGGGCTAGCGGGAGCCTAGGGGAGCAGTTCTTC.

The V and J genes are TRBV18 and TRBJ2-2; D remains unclear. The germline gives CDR1 KGHSH, CDR2 LQKENI. This CDR3 has 16 amino acids. V gave up 3 bases and J gave up 0 bases, with 11 bases separating them. As DNA, the CDR3 is TGTGCCAGCTCACCGGCCCCGCCCGCGAACACCGGGGAGCTGTTTTTT. As protein: CASSPAPPANTGELFF.